This T cell receptor (beta chain) is from a study of blood T cells in healthy people across ages. Ten or more counts support this clonotype. CDR3 length: 16 amino acids. The V gene's germline CDR1 is DFQATT and CDR2 SNEGSKA (reference sequence). After removal of 6 bases from V and 6 bases from J, the junction contained 12 bases not matched to a gene. Then a second PCR, running about 7 to 11 cycles, was carried out with a sample-barcoded 5' primer and a J-beta primer mix. Every individual sample yielded 2.5 million or more paired-end reads (each containing CDR3). TCRdb reprocessed the 5' RACE reads with MiXCR, giving one entry per CDR3 protein. The sample consists of more than 700,000 distinct CDR3 sequences, less than 60% of them appearing once. Ranging in age from about 6 to 90, the donors were healthy Caucasian individuals from Russia. Every participating donor contributed around 9.5 milliliters of peripheral blood through a draw. Total RNA amounts of at least 6 micrograms were extracted per sample.

The V and J genes are TRBV20-1 and TRBJ1-6; TRBD1 matches 9 bases. Sequencing used blood. The sequence derives from a man of 80 years or more in good health. The CDR3, as DNA: TGCAGTGCCCTCCCGGGGGGACAGGGCGTTAATTCACCCCTCCACTTT. This translates into CSALPGGQGVNSPLHF.